The 18 T cell receptor beta chains below were found in one sample sequenced in a study of blood T cell repertoires in COVID-19. Sequencing used immunoSEQ multiplex PCR; TCRdb keeps in-frame clones, though not all of them. The profile shows about 150,000 clones, 84% of them singletons. The sequenced material came from peripheral blood. The receptors stem from a woman aged 80 or over with COVID-19, enrolled during active disease.

The rearrangement uses TRBV30 and TRBJ2-3; D is uncertain. The CDR3 runs to 13 residues. V lost 2 bases, J lost 0 bases, and 6 bases lay in between. Germline CDR1 reads GTSNPN; CDR2 reads SVGIG (reference sequence). CDR3 loop: CAWSFGSTDTQYF. CDR3 in DNA: TGTGCCTGGAGTTTCGGTAGCACAGATACGCAGTATTTT.

The CDR3 DNA follows: TGTGCCAGCAGTTTCCGGTGGGGCGACACTGAAGCTTTCTTT. Its translation: CASSFRWGDTEAFF. The chain uses TRBV28 and TRBJ1-1; a weak D match, TRBD1 (5 bases). The V end lost 3 bases, the J end lost 3 bases, and 11 bases lay between the germline ends. CDR1 is MDHEN and CDR2 is SYDVKM in the germline V gene. The CDR3 is 14 residues long.

The chain uses TRBV7-2 and TRBJ1-5; maybe TRBD1 (6 bases). The CDR3 totals 15 residues. Deletions cut 5 bases from V and 6 bases from J, with 17 bases between. The germline gives CDR1 SGHTA, CDR2 FQGNSA. CDR3 in amino acids: CASSPGAARPQPQHF. In DNA, the CDR3 is TGTGCCAGCAGCCCAGGGGCAGCTCGGCCTCAGCCCCAGCATTTT.

The chain is built from TRBV5-4 and TRBJ1-2; TRBD1 matches 7 bases. Germline-derived CDR1 and CDR2 are SGHNT and YYREEE (reference sequence). Trimming at V came to 7 bases and at J to 7 bases, leaving 13 bases not matched to a gene. The CDR3 totals 14 residues. The CDR3 region is CASGSNQGVVGYTF. The CDR3 DNA follows: TGTGCCAGCGGAAGTAATCAGGGGGTGGTTGGCTACACCTTC.

V gene TRBV9 combines with J gene TRBJ1-2, with D uncertain. Germline V gene lookup returns CDR1 SGDLS and CDR2 YYNGEE. The CDR3 is 12 residues long. The V and J ends lost 4 bases and 4 bases respectively, with 8 bases between them. The CDR3 sequence is CASSLIPYGYTF. The DNA of the CDR3 is TGTGCCAGCAGCTTAATCCCCTATGGCTACACCTTC.

The chain employs TRBV29-1 and TRBJ2-1, with 8 bases fitting TRBD2. Per germline, CDR1 SQVTM and CDR2 ANQGSEA. J gave up 1 base and V 0 bases, and 8 bases lay outside the gene matches. This CDR3 spans 17 amino acids. The CDR3 region is CSVEDLAAGGSYNEQFF. CDR3 in DNA: TGCAGCGTTGAAGATCTGGCGGCGGGGGGTTCCTACAATGAGCAGTTCTTC.

This rearrangement joins TRBV19 to TRBJ2-7; D perhaps matches TRBD2 (7 bases). The germline gives CDR1 LNHDA, CDR2 SQIVND (reference sequence). CDR3 length equals 14 residues. V shed 5 bases and J shed 2 bases, with 13 bases lying between them. The CDR3 loop reads CASSSGGPAYEQYF. The CDR3 DNA reads as TGTGCCAGTAGTTCCGGGGGGCCGGCCTACGAGCAGTACTTC.

The chain employs TRBV19 and TRBJ1-2, with unresolved D. This CDR3 comprises 12 residues. V was trimmed by 4 bases and J by 8 bases, leaving 11 bases between them. CDR1 LNHDA and CDR2 SQIVND come from the germline V gene (reference sequence). CDR3 DNA sequence: TGTGCCAGTAGTAACCCGCCCAGGGGCTACACCTTC. Translated, it gives CASSNPPRGYTF.

The J gene is TRBJ1-1, the V gene TRBV10-3; 8 bases match TRBD1. V shed 1 base and J 3 bases; nucleotides not matched to a gene: 7. The germline gives CDR1 ENHRY, CDR2 SYGVKD. The CDR3 runs to 16 residues. The CDR3 sequence is CAISEFGQGLDTEAFF. The CDR3 DNA reads TGTGCCATCAGTGAGTTCGGACAGGGCCTCGACACTGAAGCTTTCTTT.

The CDR3 nucleotides read TGTGCCAGCAGCTCGAGGGGGGGTTCACCCCTCCACTTT. Its translation is CASSSRGGSPLHF. J is TRBJ1-6 and V is TRBV5-4, with D possibly matching TRBD1 (6 bases). CDR1 and CDR2 from the germline V gene are SGHNT and YYREEE (reference sequence). V was pared by 3 bases and J by 9 bases, with 10 bases between. The CDR3 is 13 amino acids.

The V call is TRBV7-2, the J call TRBJ2-5; the match to TRBD2 covers 9 bases. The V gene's germline CDR1 is SGHTA and CDR2 FQGNSA. This CDR3 is built from 16 residues. The ends lost 0 bases at V and 5 bases at J; junction bases unmatched: 7. CDR3 in DNA: TGTGCCAGCAGCTTAGCTCTAGCGGGGAGGGGGGAGACCCAGTACTTC. The encoded protein is CASSLALAGRGETQYF.

This rearrangement joins TRBV9 to TRBJ1-5; the match to TRBD1 covers 8 bases. The CDR3 is 15 residues long. In germline, CDR1 is SGDLS, CDR2 YYNGEE. J lost 6 bases, V lost 8 bases, and 13 bases had no gene match. CDR3 protein: CASSIDSGGGQPQHF. The CDR3 DNA reads TGTGCCAGTAGCATAGATTCAGGGGGCGGTCAGCCCCAGCATTTT. Full variable domain (remainder filled in from reference TRBV9 and TRBJ1-5): DSGVTQTPKHLITATGQRVTLRCSPRSGDLSVYWYQQSLDQGLQFLIQYYNGEERAKGNILERFSAQQFPDLHSELNLSSLELGDSALYFCASSIDSGGGQPQHFGDGTRLSIL.

The chain couples TRBV5-1 to TRBJ2-2; the match to TRBD1 covers 10 bases. The CDR3 is 15 residues long. The J segment lost 5 bases and the V segment lost 7 bases, leaving 8 bases of the junction unmatched. Germline V gene lookup returns CDR1 SGHRS and CDR2 YFSETQ. DNA for the CDR3: TGCGCCAGCGACCGGACAGGGGGTATAACCGGGGAGCTGTTTTTT. Amino acids: CASDRTGGITGELFF.

CDR3 region: CSVGQGAETQYF. Here the CDR3 DNA reads TGCAGCGTTGGACAGGGGGCGGAGACCCAGTACTTC. The chain joins TRBV29-1 to TRBJ2-5; 10 bases map to TRBD1. Germline-derived CDR1 and CDR2 are SQVTM and ANQGSEA. With V trimmed by 4 bases and J by 5 bases, 1 base remained unmatched. The CDR3 has 12 residues.

V usage is TRBV9 and J usage is TRBJ1-3; no definite D call. V lost 4 bases, J lost 3 bases, and 17 bases lay in between. CDR1 and CDR2 (germline): SGDLS, YYNGEE. The CDR3 extends over 16 amino acids. The CDR3 nucleotides read TGTGCCAGCAGCTCTCCTGGAGTGGGTATTGGAAACACCATATATTTT. It yields the protein CASSSPGVGIGNTIYF.

This clone came up a few times. This sequence joins TRBV27 and TRBJ1-1; TRBD1 matches 7 bases. Looked up from germline, CDR1 is MNHEY and CDR2 is SMNVEV (reference sequence). Unmatched junction bases numbered 7, after V lost 6 bases and J lost 3 bases. The CDR3 has 14 amino acids. The CDR3: CASSRQGADTEAFF. The CDR3 nucleotides read TGTGCCAGCAGCAGACAGGGTGCCGACACTGAAGCTTTCTTT.

This clone was observed once. The V and J genes are TRBV6-5 and TRBJ1-2; 10 nucleotides align to TRBD1. Losses at the gene ends were 6 bases for V and 3 bases for J; bases not matched to a gene: 7. Germline V gene data show CDR1 as MNHEY and CDR2 as SVGAGI. The CDR3 has 15 amino acids. The CDR3 sequence: CASRLGQGRDYGYTF. The CDR3 DNA follows: TGTGCCAGCAGGCTGGGACAGGGGAGGGACTATGGCTACACCTTC.

This chain joins TRBV19 and TRBJ2-3, with D possibly being TRBD2 (6 bases). The CDR3 extends over 15 amino acids. Deletions cut 5 bases from V and 0 bases from J, with 12 bases between. Germline CDR1 is LNHDA and CDR2 is SQIVND (reference sequence). The CDR3 loop is CASSLSGASTDTQYF. Here the CDR3 DNA reads TGTGCCAGTAGTCTCTCGGGAGCTAGCACAGATACGCAGTATTTT.